The clone carrying this T cell receptor beta chain was seen once. This sample stems from a study of technical replicates of blood from several donors. TCRdb's copy holds only in-frame clones and misses some; the assay was immunoSEQ multiplex PCR. The sample includes tens of thousands of clones, roughly 93% of them seen just once. The CDR3 totals 12 residues. Germline V gene data show CDR1 as SEHNR and CDR2 as FQNEAQ (reference sequence). V was clipped by 5 bases and J by 10 bases, with 12 bases between them. The chain is built from TRBV7-9 and TRBJ2-1; D gene uncertain. Sequencing was performed on T cells isolated from PBMCs. The TCR originated in a human donor in good health. The CDR3 DNA sequence: TGTGCCAGCAGCCCAAAGCTTAACGAGCAGTTCTTC. It is translated as CASSPKLNEQFF.